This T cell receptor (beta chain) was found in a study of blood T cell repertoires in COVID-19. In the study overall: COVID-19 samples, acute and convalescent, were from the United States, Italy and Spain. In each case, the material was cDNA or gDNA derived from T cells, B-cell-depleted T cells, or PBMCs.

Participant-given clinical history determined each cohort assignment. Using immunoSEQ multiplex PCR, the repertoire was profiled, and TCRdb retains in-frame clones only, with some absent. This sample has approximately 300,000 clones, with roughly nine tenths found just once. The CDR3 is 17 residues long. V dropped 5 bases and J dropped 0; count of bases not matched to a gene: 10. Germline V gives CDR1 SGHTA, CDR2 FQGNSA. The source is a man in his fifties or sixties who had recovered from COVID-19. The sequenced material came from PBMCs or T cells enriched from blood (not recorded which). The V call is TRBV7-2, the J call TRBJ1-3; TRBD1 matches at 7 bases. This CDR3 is CASSQRTGYLSGNTIYF. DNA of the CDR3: TGTGCCAGCAGCCAAAGGACAGGTTACCTCTCTGGAAACACCATATATTTT.